Presented here are 11 T cell receptor beta chains from one specimen sequenced in a study of cytomegalovirus exposure and HLA in healthy donors. With 60 Vbeta and 13 Jbeta primers, the PCR was carried out. Data came from immunoSEQ multiplex PCR; TCRdb stores just in-frame clones and leaves some out. The sample yields about 180,000 clones, over 75% seen once. Sequences were obtained from PBMCs. The receptors were gathered from a man aged 55 to 69 in good health and CMV-seronegative.

The rearrangement uses TRBV2 and TRBJ2-2; 8 bases are a match to TRBD2. Germline CDR1 reads SNHLY; CDR2 reads FYNNEI. The CDR3 loop spans 15 amino acids. Trimming at V came to 6 bases and at J to 6 bases, leaving 9 bases not matched to a gene. CDR3 region: CASRITSGGAGELFF. In DNA form, the CDR3 reads TGTGCCAGCAGGATTACTAGCGGCGGGGCCGGGGAGCTGTTTTTT.

The rearrangement joins TRBV5-4 to TRBJ2-3; D may be TRBD1 (6 bases). Germline V gives CDR1 SGHNT, CDR2 YYREEE (reference sequence). CDR3 length: 16 residues. The ends were cut back, 4 bases at V and 0 bases at J, with 15 bases in the middle. CDR3 protein: CASSLDPGQSTDTQYF. In DNA, the CDR3 is TGTGCCAGCAGCCTCGACCCCGGACAGAGCACAGATACGCAGTATTTT.

This clone was picked up a small number of times. The V and J genes are TRBV25-1 and TRBJ2-7; no clear D gene. Germline CDR1 MGHDK, CDR2 SYGVNS. Trimming removed 2 bases from V and 2 bases from J, with 7 bases in between. This CDR3 is built from 13 residues. The CDR3 region has the DNA TGTGCCAGCAGTGAACCGTTCCCCTACGAGCAGTACTTC. The encoded protein is CASSEPFPYEQYF.

In its sample, this clone was seen once. V and J are TRBV7-8 and TRBJ1-1; the D gene is possibly TRBD1 (5 bases). The CDR3 runs to 13 residues. The V end was cut by 5 bases, the J end by 6 bases, with 13 bases between. Germline V gene data show CDR1 as SGHVS and CDR2 as FQNEAQ. The DNA for the CDR3 is TGTGCCAGCAGCCGTAGAGGGACTGCTGAAGCTTTCTTT. Translating it yields CASSRRGTAEAFF.

The chain is built from TRBV28 and TRBJ2-5, with D tentatively TRBD2 (5 bases). Trimming removed 6 bases from V and 0 bases from J, with 14 bases in between. Germline V lookup: CDR1 MDHEN, CDR2 SYDVKM. CDR3 length: 15 amino acids. CDR3: CASRSSAADQETQYF. CDR3 coding DNA: TGTGCCAGCAGGTCCTCTGCAGCGGACCAAGAGACCCAGTACTTC.

V and J are TRBV9 and TRBJ2-3; TRBD2 is a possible D gene (5 bases). Germline CDR1 SGDLS, CDR2 YYNGEE. The V and J ends lost 4 bases and 2 bases respectively, with 14 bases between them. The CDR3 is made up of 15 amino acids. The CDR3 sequence: CASSPESGNTDTQYF. DNA for the CDR3: TGTGCCAGCAGCCCCGAAAGCGGAAACACAGATACGCAGTATTTT.

The chain recombines TRBV9 with TRBJ1-6; D is uncertain. With 5 bases removed from V and 14 bases from J, the gap between germline ends came to 14 bases. Germline lookup yields CDR1 SGDLS and CDR2 YYNGEE. The CDR3 consists of 12 residues. The DNA of the CDR3 is TGTGCCAGCAGTGCCCCGGCCGGGGCCCTCCACTTT. Translated: CASSAPAGALHF. Looking up the rest from reference TRBV9 and TRBJ1-6 gives the full variable domain: DSGVTQTPKHLITATGQRVTLRCSPRSGDLSVYWYQQSLDQGLQFLIQYYNGEERAKGNILERFSAQQFPDLHSELNLSSLELGDSALYFCASSAPAGALHFGNGTRLTVT.

Only one count was recorded for this clone. One end of the junction varies from germline; a read error may be responsible. This chain links TRBV29-1 with TRBJ1-5; TRBD1 is a possible D gene (6 bases). Germline V gives CDR1 SQVTM, CDR2 ANQGSEA. The CDR3 consists of 14 residues. The CDR3 is CSVSGGAGNQPQNF. CDR3 coding DNA: TGCAGCGTTTCTGGGGGCGCCGGCAATCAGCCCCAGAATTTT. Full variable domain (rest looked up from reference TRBV29-1 and TRBJ1-5): SAVISQKPSRDICQRGTSLTIQCQVDSQVTMMFWYRQQPGQSLTLIATANQGSEATYESGFVIDKFPISRPNLTFSTLTVSNMSPEDSSIYLCSVSGGAGNQPQNFGDGTRLSIL.

This clone was observed once. This chain joins TRBV29-1 and TRBJ1-4; D not resolved. The CDR3 contains 13 residues. Per the germline V gene, CDR1 is SQVTM and CDR2 is ANQGSEA. V was trimmed by 7 bases and J by 7 bases, leaving 16 bases between them. The CDR3 is CSASREGGEKLFF. DNA for the CDR3: TGCAGCGCAAGCCGGGAGGGAGGTGAAAAACTGTTTTTT.

The V gene is TRBV19, the J gene TRBJ2-7, with D uncertain. In germline, CDR1 is LNHDA, CDR2 SQIVND (reference sequence). CDR3 length equals 13 residues. Trimming removed 5 bases from V and 2 bases from J, with 10 bases in between. The DNA of the CDR3 is TGTGCCAGTAGTCCCCGGGTCACCTACGAGCAGTACTTC. Translation gives CASSPRVTYEQYF. Supplemented by reference TRBV19 and TRBJ2-7, the full variable domain reads DGGITQSPKYLFRKEGQNVTLSCEQNLNHDAMYWYRQDPGQGLRLIYYSQIVNDFQKGDIAEGYSVSREKKESFPLTVTSAQKNPTAFYLCASSPRVTYEQYFGPGTRLTVT.

This sequence joins TRBV28 and TRBJ1-5; 7 bases are a match to TRBD1. The germline V gene encodes CDR1 MDHEN and CDR2 SYDVKM. The CDR3 is 15 residues long. V lost 5 bases, J lost 6 bases, and 10 bases stayed unmatched. CDR3 DNA sequence: TGTGCCAGCAGTCCATACAGGGGTGGGGGTCAGCCCCAGCATTTT. This translates into CASSPYRGGGQPQHF.